Presented here are 28 T cell receptor beta chains from one specimen sequenced in a study of tumor-infiltrating lymphocytes in primary liver carcinoma. Reverse transcription of 450 to 500 ng total RNA with a constant-region primer produced TCR beta cDNA. Libraries covering TCR beta were generated through three nested multiplex PCR rounds (using a slightly modified ARM-PCR). A C-beta reverse primer was combined with TRBV1-TRBV30 forward primers in the first two PCR rounds, and each round had around 10 cycles. One entry per CDR3 protein results from TCRdb running MiXCR on the multiplex PCR reads. The sample yields approximately 330,000 distinct CDR3 sequences, 65% seen once. In addition to blood RNA drawn from unsorted whole blood, germline DNA was extracted. The sample consisted of peripheral blood. Receptors originate from a man aged 35 to 55 with primary liver carcinoma and hepatitis B virus infection.

With respect to this clonotype: A read error may explain this, as a much larger clone is one base away. The chain uses TRBV6-1 and TRBJ2-1, with 7 bases matching TRBD2. Germline CDR1 MNHNS, CDR2 SASEGT. Trimming at V came to 5 bases and at J to 5 bases, leaving 6 bases not matched to a gene. The CDR3 has 14 amino acids. The CDR3, as DNA: TGTGCCAGCAGTATGTGGGAGGGACACAATGAGCAGTTCTTC. Translation: CASSMWEGHNEQFF.

The rearrangement uses TRBV6-5 and TRBJ1-2; D perhaps matches TRBD1 (6 bases). CDR3 length: 16 residues. V was cut by 5 bases and J by 2 bases, with 18 bases left in between. Germline V gene lookup returns CDR1 MNHEY and CDR2 SVGAGI. The CDR3 sequence: CASSTRDTTRNYGYTF. In DNA form, the CDR3 reads TGTGCCAGCAGTACTCGGGACACCACACGCAACTATGGCTACACCTTC.

This chain connects TRBV20-1 to TRBJ1-4; D ambiguous. V shed 0 bases and J shed 0 bases, with 11 bases lying between them. Looked up from germline, CDR1 is DFQATT and CDR2 is SNEGSKA (reference sequence). The CDR3 extends over 16 amino acids. CDR3 nucleotide sequence: TGCAGTGCTAGAGATTTACCGGGGTCAACTAATGAAAAACTGTTTTTT. It is translated as CSARDLPGSTNEKLFF.

A word on this clonotype: A much larger clone lies a single base off, so this may be a read error. The CDR3 does not end in the conserved phenylalanine or tryptophan, so this is likely a read error. The V and J genes are TRBV6-1 and TRBJ1-1; the match to TRBD1 covers 10 bases. Per the germline V gene, CDR1 is MNHNS and CDR2 is SASEGT. CDR3 length: 14 amino acids. Germline trimming cut 6 bases from V and 4 bases from J; bases unmatched to any gene: 5. CDR3 DNA: TGTGCCAGCAGGCCCGGGACAGGGGTCACTGAAGCTTTCTCT. Protein sequence: CASRPGTGVTEAFS.

The rearrangement uses TRBV28 and TRBJ1-4, with a possible D match to TRBD1 (6 bases). From germline, CDR1 is MDHEN and CDR2 SYDVKM. The CDR3 consists of 15 residues. Trimming cost V 11 bases and J 0 bases, with 16 bases left between them. CDR3 in amino acids: CALRDRTATNEKLFF. In nucleotides, the CDR3 is TGTGCCTTACGGGACCGGACAGCAACTAATGAAAAACTGTTTTTT.

Ten or more counts support this clonotype. The rearrangement uses TRBV6-2 or TRBV6-3 and TRBJ2-7; TRBD1 matches 7 bases. This CDR3 contains 16 residues. J lost 2 bases, V lost 0 bases, and 7 bases had no gene match. Germline assignment: CDR1 MNHEY and CDR2 SVGEGT. The CDR3 DNA follows: TGTGCCAGCAGTTACTCCACCGGGACAGCCCCCTACGAGCAGTACTTC. This codes for CASSYSTGTAPYEQYF.

This clonotype came up a few times. This chain links TRBV5-1 with TRBJ1-1, with D tentatively TRBD1 (5 bases). The germline V gene has CDR1 SGHRS and CDR2 YFSETQ. The CDR3 sequence is 15 residues long. Deletions cut 4 bases from V and 1 base from J, with 14 bases between. The CDR3 loop reads CASSRTGGSNTEAFF. The CDR3, as DNA: TGCGCCAGCAGCCGTACAGGCGGCTCGAACACTGAAGCTTTCTTT.

As to this clonotype: The junction and the germline gene differ at one end; a read error may be behind it. This chain connects TRBV11-2 to TRBJ2-5; no clear D. CDR1 SGHAT and CDR2 FQNNGV come from the germline V gene. CDR3 length: 14 residues. The CDR3 DNA sequence: TGTGCCAGCAAAGTTAACGGAATTCAAGAGACCAAGTTCTTC. It yields the protein CASKVNGIQETKFF. The full variable domain, completed using reference TRBV11-2 and TRBJ2-5, is EAGVAQSPRYKIIEKRQSVAFWCNPISGHATLYWYQQILGQGPKLLIQFQNNGVVDDSQLPKDRFSAERLKGVDSTLKIQPAKLEDSAVYLCASKVNGIQETKFFGPGTRLLVL.

Remarks on this clonotype: The junction departs from germline at one end; a sequencing error may be responsible. This chain connects TRBV30 to TRBJ1-5, with D unresolved. The CDR3 sequence is 12 residues long. Germline-derived CDR1 and CDR2 are GTSNPN and SVGIG (reference sequence). This chain's CDR3 is CAWSTGNQPQHF. CDR3 bases: TGTGCCTGGAGTACGGGGAATCAGCCTCAGCATTTT.

About this clonotype itself: Given the absence of the conserved phenylalanine or tryptophan at the CDR3 end, a read error is likely. The chain has TRBV6-6 and TRBJ2-3; 12 nucleotides match TRBD2. The CDR3 is made up of 17 amino acids. Germline V gene sequence: CDR1 MNHNY, CDR2 SVGAGI (reference sequence). The CDR3, as DNA: TGTGCCAGCAGGAGAAGACTAGCGGGAGAAGGGACAGATACACAGTATTAT. This gives the protein CASRRRLAGEGTDTQYY.

Comment on this clonotype: A read error may account for a junction end that differs from germline. The chain links TRBV7-9 to TRBJ1-2, with D perhaps matching TRBD1 (5 bases). This CDR3 contains 14 residues. CDR1 and CDR2 from the germline V gene are SEHNR and FQNEAQ (reference sequence). Here the CDR3 reads CASGLVEGNLGYTF. The CDR3 DNA reads as TGTGCCAGCGGCTTGGTTGAGGGGAATCTTGGCTACACCTTC.

This clonotype turned up a few times. The CDR3 does not close with the conserved phenylalanine or tryptophan, likely indicating a read error. This chain uses TRBV12-3 or TRBV12-4 with TRBJ2-2; no firm D call. Trimming left V 3 bases short and J 5 bases short, with 19 bases between. This CDR3 has 17 residues. The CDR3 nucleotides are TGTGCCAGCAGTTTCCGACCACTTTCTACCCAGACCGGGGAGCTGTTTTTA. Protein product: CASSFRPLSTQTGELFL.

Of note for this clonotype: This may stem from a read error, because a much larger clone lies one nucleotide away. The J gene is TRBJ1-4, the V gene TRBV4-1; 8 bases agree with TRBD1. The CDR3 spans 15 residues. Germline CDR1 and CDR2: MGHRA and YSYEKL. The CDR3 protein is CASSQIQGGNEKLLF. As DNA, the CDR3 is TGCGCCAGCAGCCAAATACAGGGGGGGAATGAAAAACTGCTTTTT.

This clonotype was detected a few times. A much bigger clone sits one base away, suggesting this may be a read error. The CDR3 reads CANSQGPQGSFNQPQHF. The CDR3 bases are TGCGCCAACAGCCAAGGCCCACAGGGGTCTTTCAATCAGCCCCAGCATTTT. V gene TRBV4-1 combines with J gene TRBJ1-5; 7 bases are a match to TRBD1. The CDR3 has 17 residues. Germline loops: CDR1 MGHRA, CDR2 YSYEKL.

This clonotype was found many times. The chain uses TRBV6-5 and TRBJ2-1; D remains unclear. The ends were cut back, 0 bases at V and 6 bases at J, with 9 bases in the middle. Germline values: CDR1 MNHEY, CDR2 SVGAGI. The CDR3 is made up of 14 amino acids. The CDR3 loop is CASSYSHSPNEQFF. CDR3 coding DNA: TGTGCCAGCAGTTACTCGCATAGTCCCAATGAGCAGTTCTTC.

This clonotype was seen repeatedly, ten times or more. This chain links TRBV12-3 or TRBV12-4 with TRBJ2-1; no definite D call. The CDR3 runs to 11 residues. Trimming removed 0 bases from V and 8 bases from J, with 2 bases in between. CDR3 nucleotide sequence: TGTGCCAGCAGTTTAGCCTATGAGCAGTTCTTC. Encoded protein: CASSLAYEQFF.

This sequence joins TRBV7-9 and TRBJ1-1; no clear D gene. The CDR3 length is 14 residues. Trimming took 4 bases from V and 1 from J, leaving 10 bases between them. The V gene's germline CDR1 is SEHNR and CDR2 FQNEAQ (reference sequence). CDR3 residues: CASSYNSRNTEAFF. As DNA, the CDR3 is TGTGCCAGCAGCTACAACTCACGGAACACTGAAGCTTTCTTT. Based on the CDR3 plus reference TRBV7-9 and TRBJ1-1, the full variable domain is DTGVSQNPRHKITKRGQNVTFRCDPISEHNRLYWYRQTLGQGPEFLTYFQNEAQLEKSRLLSDRFSAERPKGSFSTLEIQRTEQGDSAMYLCASSYNSRNTEAFFGQGTRLTVV.

The chain employs TRBV4-1 and TRBJ2-5; TRBD2 agrees at 11 bases. Trimming at V came to 1 base and at J to 4 bases, leaving 2 bases not matched to a gene. This CDR3 contains 15 residues. CDR1 is MGHRA and CDR2 is YSYEKL in the germline V gene. Here the CDR3 reads CASSQVSGRVETQYF. The CDR3 DNA is TGCGCCAGCAGCCAAGTTAGCGGGAGGGTAGAGACCCAGTACTTC.

The chain has TRBV6-4 and TRBJ2-2; unclear D gene. This CDR3 has 15 residues. Trimming shortened V by 7 bases and J by 0 bases, and 12 bases separated the two germline ends. Germline V gives CDR1 MRHNA, CDR2 SNTAGT. CDR3 nucleotide sequence: TGTGCCAGCATTGTAGGGCCCGCGAACACCGGGGAGCTGTTTTTT. Protein product: CASIVGPANTGELFF.

As regards this clonotype: Given a much more abundant clone one base away, this may be a read error. The V call is TRBV6-2 or TRBV6-3, the J call TRBJ2-3; either TRBD1 or TRBD2 may fit D (7 bases each). CDR1 and CDR2 (germline): MNHEY, SVGEGT. This CDR3 comprises 15 residues. CDR3 sequence reads: CASSLDEGGTDAQYF. For the CDR3, the DNA is TGTGCCAGCAGCCTAGACGAGGGAGGGACAGATGCGCAGTATTTT.

The J gene is TRBJ2-3, the V gene TRBV4-2, with 10 bases that match TRBD2. After removal of 1 base from V and 12 bases from J, the junction contained 19 bases not matched to a gene. The CDR3 spans 18 residues. Germline V lookup: CDR1 LGHNA, CDR2 YNFKEQ. The CDR3: CASSQVALLAGATDAQYF. The CDR3 bases are TGTGCCAGCAGCCAAGTGGCGCTTCTAGCGGGAGCGACAGATGCACAGTATTTT.

This clonotype was found many times. This rearrangement joins TRBV30 to TRBJ2-3, with 8 bases matching TRBD2. This CDR3 is built from 13 residues. Germline values: CDR1 GTSNPN, CDR2 SVGIG (reference sequence). V was clipped by 5 bases and J by 4 bases; unmatched bases: 5. CDR3 DNA: TGTGCCTGGGAGCGGGAGACCCCAGATACGCAGTATTTT. This gives the protein CAWERETPDTQYF.

Comments on this clonotype: This sequence may be a read error, since a much larger clone differs from it by one base. This sequence joins TRBV4-3 and TRBJ2-7, with D possibly matching TRBD2 (5 bases). Trimming took off 3 bases at V and 8 bases at J, with 14 bases between the two ends. The CDR3 contains 13 residues. The germline V gene encodes CDR1 LGHNA and CDR2 YSLEER. The CDR3 DNA is TGCGCCAGCAGCCAGGACTTGCCGGGTCAGCAGTACTTC. Amino acids: CASSQDLPGQQYF.

This sequence joins TRBV10-3 and TRBJ2-7, with TRBD1 matching over 8 bases. The germline V gene has CDR1 ENHRY and CDR2 SYGVKD. The CDR3 covers 15 residues. The V gene end was trimmed by 5 bases and the J gene end by 7 bases; junction bases not matched to a gene: 13. CDR3 sequence (DNA): TGTGCCATCAGTCTCTGTGGACAGGGTTCCCATGAGCAGTACTTC. It codes for CAISLCGQGSHEQYF.

This clonotype turned up a few times. V is TRBV21-1 and J is TRBJ2-1; TRBD2 reflects the table's D call only, with no check against the DNA. TRBV21-1 is deemed a pseudogene. CDR3 length: 16 residues. For the CDR3, the DNA is TGTGCCAGCAGCCAACGGGGTTATCGGGAGGGGGGTGAGCAGTTCTTC. Translating it yields CASSQRGYREGGEQFF.

Turning to this clonotype: This clone may be a read error of a much larger clone one base away. The rearrangement links TRBV14 to TRBJ2-1; 10 bases match TRBD1. The CDR3 loop spans 15 amino acids. Germline CDR1 and CDR2: SGHDN and FVKESK. DNA for the CDR3: TGTGCCAGCAGCCCATCCGGGACAGGGGCCAGGGAGCAGCTCTTC. Amino acids: CASSPSGTGAREQLF.

In the case of this clonotype: The CDR3 does not end in the conserved phenylalanine or tryptophan, so this is likely a read error. The rearrangement joins TRBV4-1 to TRBJ2-7, with D unclear. Per the germline V gene, CDR1 is MGHRA and CDR2 is YSYEKL. The CDR3 sequence is 15 residues long. CDR3 nucleotide sequence: TGCGCCAGCAGCCAAGACTACTTCTTTGGGTACGAACAGTACTTA. Translated, it gives CASSQDYFFGYEQYL.

Worth noting for this clonotype: The conserved phenylalanine or tryptophan is not found at the CDR3 terminus, so this likely reflects a read error. The V gene is TRBV5-4, the J gene TRBJ2-7, with D uncertain. This CDR3 has 15 residues. V was shortened by 0 bases and J by 3 bases, with 13 bases between the two germline ends. Germline-derived CDR1 and CDR2 are SGHNT and YYREEE (reference sequence). This CDR3 reads CASSLDRWSLYEQYL. CDR3 DNA sequence: TGTGCCAGCAGCTTGGATCGCTGGAGCCTCTACGAGCAGTACCTA.